These 13 T cell receptor beta chains came from one sample sequenced in a study of T cell responses to AZD1222 COVID-19 vaccine. Clones were sequenced by immunoSEQ multiplex PCR, and TCRdb holds only the in-frame ones, with some missing. The sample yields around 130,000 clones, 88% seen once. The sequencing here drew on peripheral blood, taken on day 0 of MenACWY control vaccination. All receptors derive from an adult in good health.

V is TRBV15 and J is TRBJ2-7; 9 nucleotides agree with TRBD2. Germline lookup yields CDR1 LNHNV and CDR2 YYDKDF (reference sequence). CDR3 length: 14 residues. With V trimmed by 1 base and J by 4 bases, 2 bases remained unmatched. The CDR3 loop reads CATSRVREGYEQYF. For the CDR3, the DNA is TGTGCCACCAGCAGAGTGCGGGAGGGGTACGAGCAGTACTTC.

V and J are TRBV15 and TRBJ1-5; 7 bases line up with TRBD1. CDR1 LNHNV and CDR2 YYDKDF come from the germline V gene (reference sequence). This CDR3 contains 14 residues. V was pared by 6 bases and J by 4 bases, with 6 bases of the junction left unmatched. This CDR3 reads CATRPEGANQPQHF. The CDR3 bases are TGTGCCACCAGACCCGAGGGGGCGAATCAGCCCCAGCATTTT. Combining the CDR3 with reference TRBV15 and TRBJ1-5 gives the whole variable domain DAMVIQNPRYQVTQFGKPVTLSCSQTLNHNVMYWYQQKSSQAPKLLFHYYDKDFNNEADTPDNFQSRRPNTSFCFLDIRSPGLGDTAMYLCATRPEGANQPQHFGDGTRLSIL.

The chain combines TRBV14 with TRBJ1-1; TRBD1 is a possible D gene (5 bases). The CDR3 totals 17 residues. V lost 1 base, J lost 3 bases, and 18 bases lay in between. Germline V gene sequence: CDR1 SGHDN, CDR2 FVKESK. The CDR3 DNA reads as TGTGCCAGCAGCCAAGTTGTCCGGTGGGGGATGGACACTGAAGCTTTCTTT. Translation gives CASSQVVRWGMDTEAFF.

J is TRBJ2-3 and V is TRBV5-1; D is unclear. Trimming pared 0 bases from V and 3 bases from J, leaving 11 bases between. Germline-derived CDR1 and CDR2 are SGHRS and YFSETQ. This CDR3 has 15 residues. DNA for the CDR3: TGCGCCAGCAGCTTGGACCCCATACGGACAGATACGCAGTATTTT. Its translation is CASSLDPIRTDTQYF.

The chain is built from TRBV4-1 and TRBJ1-2, with 7 bases lining up with TRBD1. The CDR3 extends over 15 amino acids. The germline gives CDR1 MGHRA, CDR2 YSYEKL. Trimming removed 4 bases from V and 5 bases from J; junction bases left unmatched: 10. CDR3 sequence: CASSLSTGSRYGYTF. The CDR3, as DNA: TGCGCCAGCAGCCTTTCGACAGGGTCTCGGTATGGCTACACCTTC.

The genes are TRBV2 and TRBJ2-1; D is uncertain. The CDR3 has 15 residues. Germline assignment: CDR1 SNHLY and CDR2 FYNNEI. V lost 5 bases to trimming and J lost 0 bases, with 11 bases between them. The chain's CDR3 is CASSSNTPSYNEQFF. In DNA form, the CDR3 reads TGTGCCAGCAGTTCGAACACACCCTCCTACAATGAGCAGTTCTTC.

V gene TRBV24-1 combines with J gene TRBJ2-3; weak D call: TRBD2 (6 bases). Germline V lookup: CDR1 KGHDR, CDR2 SFDVKD. Between the trimmed V and J ends, which lost 5 bases and 5 bases, there was a span of 19 bases. The CDR3 spans 16 residues. CDR3 sequence reads: CATSVAVGGAGDTQYF. The CDR3 DNA is TGTGCCACCAGTGTTGCCGTCGGAGGGGCGGGAGATACGCAGTATTTT.

The CDR3 spells CASSEGGRRSNQPQHF. CDR3 coding DNA: TGTGCCAGCAGTGAAGGAGGCAGGCGGAGCAATCAGCCCCAGCATTTT. This chain joins TRBV2 and TRBJ1-5; D is unclear. CDR1 is SNHLY, CDR2 FYNNEI, per germline. The CDR3 consists of 16 residues. The V end lost 1 base, the J end lost 1 base, and 11 bases lay between the germline ends. Using reference TRBV2 and TRBJ1-5 for the parts outside the CDR3, the full variable domain is EPEVTQTPSHQVTQMGQEVILRCVPISNHLYFYWYRQILGQKVEFLVSFYNNEISEKSEIFDDQFSVERPDGSNFTLKIRSTKLEDSAMYFCASSEGGRRSNQPQHFGDGTRLSIL.

The chain combines TRBV2 with TRBJ2-3; 8 nucleotides agree with TRBD1. The germline V gene encodes CDR1 SNHLY and CDR2 FYNNEI. Trimming took 3 bases from V and 4 from J; bases not matched to a gene: 6. There are 15 residues in the CDR3. CDR3 sequence reads: CASSDGDRGADTQYF. DNA for the CDR3: TGTGCCAGCAGTGATGGCGACAGGGGTGCAGATACGCAGTATTTT. Variable domain in full (rest from reference TRBV2 and TRBJ2-3): EPEVTQTPSHQVTQMGQEVILRCVPISNHLYFYWYRQILGQKVEFLVSFYNNEISEKSEIFDDQFSVERPDGSNFTLKIRSTKLEDSAMYFCASSDGDRGADTQYFGPGTRLTVL.

The chain links TRBV29-1 to TRBJ2-1, with D maybe TRBD2 (5 bases). The CDR3 sequence is 12 residues long. Germline CDR1 reads SQVTM; CDR2 reads ANQGSEA. V lost 8 bases and J 5 bases, leaving 13 bases between the germline ends. The CDR3 DNA reads as TGCAGCCTGGGGAGCCAGCACAATGAGCAGTTCTTC. Its translation is CSLGSQHNEQFF.

V is TRBV5-4 and J is TRBJ1-1; D might be TRBD1 (5 bases). Germline V gene data show CDR1 as SGHNT and CDR2 as YYREEE (reference sequence). This CDR3 comprises 15 residues. V was cut by 5 bases and J by 1 base, with 15 bases left in between. CDR3 protein: CASRARDFPNTEAFF. CDR3 DNA sequence: TGTGCCAGCAGGGCGAGGGACTTTCCGAACACTGAAGCTTTCTTT.

V is TRBV12-3 or TRBV12-4 and J is TRBJ1-1, with 7 nucleotides matching TRBD1. The CDR3 is 11 amino acids. V shed 3 bases and J 11 bases; nucleotides not matched to a gene: 3. DNA of the CDR3: TGTGCCAGCAGTTTTGACAGGGTTGCTTTCTTT. It encodes CASSFDRVAFF.

Comment on this clone: In the same sample, other DNA sequences code for this CDR3. The V gene is TRBV28, the J gene TRBJ1-2; a possible D gene is TRBD1 (5 bases). The CDR3 totals 12 residues. The V gene's germline CDR1 is MDHEN and CDR2 SYDVKM. The germline V and J ends were trimmed by 6 bases and 5 bases, with 10 bases remaining between them. The CDR3 loop reads CASRVGGYGYTF. The CDR3 DNA reads as TGTGCCAGCAGAGTTGGGGGGTATGGCTACACCTTC.